Listed below are T cell receptor beta chains from one sample, sequenced in a study of long-term antiretroviral therapy in people with HIV. Repertoires were generated with immunoSEQ multiplex PCR, while TCRdb's copy carries only in-frame clones and drops some. The table lists more than 20,000 clones, 85% of them singletons. The sample in question was unsorted PBMCs, obtained roughly 4 years after starting antiretroviral therapy. The origin of the receptors is a man younger than 35 with HIV. Both conserved end residues are part of each CDR3. The D gene is left open where the match is weak. The size of a clone is reported for some rows only, either as once, few or many, or as a class for expanded clones.

j_call d_call v_call clone_size cdr3_nt cdr3_aa
TRBJ1-2 TRBD1 TRBV6-6 . TGTGCCAGCAGACTTCGAACAGGGGACTACACCTTC CASRLRTGDYTF
TRBJ1-2 TRBD1 TRBV19 . TGTGCCAGTAGTATAGAGGGACAGCCCTATGGCTACACCTTC CASSIEGQPYGYTF
TRBJ2-1 . TRBV19 once TGTGCCAGTACTAGCGCCTACAATGAGCAGTTCTTC CASTSAYNEQFF
TRBJ2-3 TRBD1 TRBV25-1 . TGTGCCAGCAGTGAATCAGGGGGCAGGCAAGATACGCAGTATTTT CASSESGGRQDTQYF
TRBJ1-2 . TRBV7-3 . TGTGCCAGCAGCTTAATATCAGGGAATGGCTACACCTTC CASSLISGNGYTF
TRBJ2-3 TRBD1 TRBV5-4 once TGTGCCACCACGACAGGGGTATCGGATTTTGTCACAGATACGCAGTATTTT CATTTGVSDFVTDTQYF
TRBJ2-1 . TRBV6-5 . TGTGCCAGCAGTTACTCAGGCGATGAGCAGTTCTTC CASSYSGDEQFF
TRBJ2-3 . TRBV13 . TGTGCCAGCAGCTTGGGCGGATCAGATACGCAGTATTTT CASSLGGSDTQYF
TRBJ1-5 TRBD1 TRBV6-1 . TGTGCCAGCAGTGAGATAGGGGGCAGCGGCAATCAGCCCCAGCATTTT CASSEIGGSGNQPQHF
TRBJ2-1 TRBD2 TRBV5-1 . TGCGCCAGCAGCTGGACTAGCGGGGGTGCTTCGGAGCAGTTCTTC CASSWTSGGASEQFF
TRBJ2-3 . TRBV5-1 . TGCGCCAGCAGCTCCGGACAGACAACAGATACGCAGTATTTT CASSSGQTTDTQYF
TRBJ1-2 TRBD1 TRBV10-3 . TGTGCCATCAGTGAGTCCTTGACAGGGGGCGGCTATGGCTACACCTTC CAISESLTGGGYGYTF